A selection of T cell receptor beta chains follows, all from one sample in a study of chemoradiotherapy in HPV16-positive cancers. Assay used: immunoSEQ multiplex PCR; TCRdb lists only in-frame clones, some missing. The table shows tens of thousands of clones, with about 92% occurring only once. Material: blood, obtained from a patient who underwent chemoradiotherapy. These receptors were obtained from a human donor with HPV-associated anogenital cancer. CDR3s include the opening cysteine and the closing phenylalanine or tryptophan. The D gene is left open where the match is weak. Clone size appears in some rows only: once, few, many, or a class for an expanded clone.

CDR3nt: TGTGCCAGCAGTGAAGAGGCAGGGGCGGGCGATACGCAGTATTTT
CDR3aa: CASSEEAGAGDTQYF
j_gene: TRBJ2-3
d_gene: NA
v_gene: TRBV6-1
abundance: once

CDR3nt: TGTGCCAGCAGGGGGACAGGGGGCTATCAGCCCCAGCATTTT
CDR3aa: CASRGTGGYQPQHF
j_gene: TRBJ1-5
d_gene: TRBD1
v_gene: TRBV6-1
abundance: NA

CDR3nt: TGCGCCAGCAGCTTGGGACAGGGGATAAGCACAGATACGCAGTATTTT
CDR3aa: CASSLGQGISTDTQYF
j_gene: TRBJ2-3
d_gene: TRBD1
v_gene: TRBV4-3
abundance: NA

CDR3nt: TGTGCCAGCAGCGTAGGATTTCACCCCAAAAACATTCAGTACTTC
CDR3aa: CASSVGFHPKNIQYF
j_gene: TRBJ2-4
d_gene: NA
v_gene: TRBV9
abundance: NA

CDR3nt: TGTGCCAGCACCCGGACTAGCGGAACAGATACGCAGTATTTT
CDR3aa: CASTRTSGTDTQYF
j_gene: TRBJ2-3
d_gene: TRBD2
v_gene: TRBV6-6
abundance: NA

CDR3nt: TGTGCCAGCAGTTCACCTTACCAAGAGACCCAGTACTTC
CDR3aa: CASSSPYQETQYF
j_gene: TRBJ2-5
d_gene: NA
v_gene: TRBV27
abundance: NA

CDR3nt: TGCGCCAGCAGGAAACAGGGATCCGGCACAGATACGCAGTATTTT
CDR3aa: CASRKQGSGTDTQYF
j_gene: TRBJ2-3
d_gene: NA
v_gene: TRBV5-1
abundance: NA

CDR3nt: TGTGCCAGCAGCCAAACAGGGGTGGCAGGTCAGCCCCAGCATTTT
CDR3aa: CASSQTGVAGQPQHF
j_gene: TRBJ1-5
d_gene: TRBD1
v_gene: TRBV4-2
abundance: NA

CDR3nt: TGTGCCAGCTCGCCAGGCGGACATCCGGACATGGGGCAGTACTTC
CDR3aa: CASSPGGHPDMGQYF
j_gene: TRBJ2-7
d_gene: NA
v_gene: TRBV18
abundance: NA

CDR3nt: TGCGCCAGCAGCCAGGACGACGCTGGCTACACCTTC
CDR3aa: CASSQDDAGYTF
j_gene: TRBJ1-2
d_gene: NA
v_gene: TRBV4-1
abundance: NA

CDR3nt: TGTGCCAGCAGCCCTAGAGGGGGGACAGTCGTCACAGATACGCAGTATTTT
CDR3aa: CASSPRGGTVVTDTQYF
j_gene: TRBJ2-3
d_gene: NA
v_gene: TRBV11-2
abundance: NA

CDR3nt: TGTGCCAGCTCACCAACGGACAGGGCCTACGAGCAGTACTTC
CDR3aa: CASSPTDRAYEQYF
j_gene: TRBJ2-7
d_gene: TRBD1
v_gene: TRBV18
abundance: NA

CDR3nt: TGTGCCAGCAGCCCCATTGCAGGGCACAATGAGCAGTTCTTC
CDR3aa: CASSPIAGHNEQFF
j_gene: TRBJ2-1
d_gene: NA
v_gene: TRBV7-2
abundance: NA

CDR3nt: TGTGCCAGCAGTTTATTACGGGGAAGGGGCAATCAGCCCCAGCATTTT
CDR3aa: CASSLLRGRGNQPQHF
j_gene: TRBJ1-5
d_gene: NA
v_gene: TRBV28
abundance: NA

CDR3nt: TGCGCCAGCAGCTTAGGGGAGTCTGGGGCCAACGTCCTGACTTTC
CDR3aa: CASSLGESGANVLTF
j_gene: TRBJ2-6
d_gene: NA
v_gene: TRBV5-1
abundance: NA

CDR3nt: TGCGCCAGCAGCCAAGAAGGCGGGGGCGGAAACATTCAGTACTTC
CDR3aa: CASSQEGGGGNIQYF
j_gene: TRBJ2-4
d_gene: NA
v_gene: TRBV4-1
abundance: NA

CDR3nt: TGTGCCAGCAGCGTAGCCCGGGAAGGAACCACTGAAGCTTTCTTT
CDR3aa: CASSVAREGTTEAFF
j_gene: TRBJ1-1
d_gene: NA
v_gene: TRBV9
abundance: NA

CDR3nt: TGTGCCAGCAGTTCCACTCCGGACAGGCTTTACAATGAGCAGTTCTTC
CDR3aa: CASSSTPDRLYNEQFF
j_gene: TRBJ2-1
d_gene: TRBD1
v_gene: TRBV6-5
abundance: NA

CDR3nt: TGTGCCAGCAGTCCGACTAGCGGGGGGAACAATGAGCAGTTCTTC
CDR3aa: CASSPTSGGNNEQFF
j_gene: TRBJ2-1
d_gene: TRBD2
v_gene: TRBV28
abundance: NA

CDR3nt: TGTGCTAGCAGCGCCGGGAGCAATGAAAAACTGTTTTTT
CDR3aa: CASSAGSNEKLFF
j_gene: TRBJ1-4
d_gene: NA
v_gene: TRBV7-7
abundance: NA

CDR3nt: TGTGCCAGCGCCATGATACAGGGATATCAGCCCCAGCATTTT
CDR3aa: CASAMIQGYQPQHF
j_gene: TRBJ1-5
d_gene: NA
v_gene: TRBV27
abundance: NA

CDR3nt: TGCGCCAGCAGCTTGGGGCAGGGGGTTACTGCTAATGAAAAACTGTTTTTT
CDR3aa: CASSLGQGVTANEKLFF
j_gene: TRBJ1-4
d_gene: TRBD1
v_gene: TRBV5-1
abundance: NA

CDR3nt: TGCGCCAGCAGCCAAGATGGCAGATGGCGCGGGGTAGGAAATTCACCCCTCCACTTT
CDR3aa: CASSQDGRWRGVGNSPLHF
j_gene: TRBJ1-6
d_gene: NA
v_gene: TRBV4-3
abundance: NA

CDR3nt: TGCGCCAGCAGCTTGGGACAGGGGAATGAAAAACTGTTTTTT
CDR3aa: CASSLGQGNEKLFF
j_gene: TRBJ1-4
d_gene: TRBD1
v_gene: TRBV5-1
abundance: few

CDR3nt: TGCGCCAGCAGTCAAACCCCCGGACTGAATGAAAAACTGTTTTTT
CDR3aa: CASSQTPGLNEKLFF
j_gene: TRBJ1-4
d_gene: NA
v_gene: TRBV5-1
abundance: NA

CDR3nt: TGTGCCAGCAGTAGCACCTCCTACAATGAGCAGTTCTTC
CDR3aa: CASSSTSYNEQFF
j_gene: TRBJ2-1
d_gene: NA
v_gene: TRBV6-5
abundance: NA

CDR3nt: TGCAGCGTTCGCGGTAGCGGGAGAACGGCCTACAATGAGCAGTTCTTC
CDR3aa: CSVRGSGRTAYNEQFF
j_gene: TRBJ2-1
d_gene: TRBD2
v_gene: TRBV29-1
abundance: NA

CDR3nt: TGTGCCAGCAGTGGCAGAACAGAGACCCAGTACTTC
CDR3aa: CASSGRTETQYF
j_gene: TRBJ2-5
d_gene: NA
v_gene: TRBV2
abundance: NA

CDR3nt: TGTGCCAGCAGCTTAGGGGCGGGAGCCTACAATGAGCAGTTCTTC
CDR3aa: CASSLGAGAYNEQFF
j_gene: TRBJ2-1
d_gene: TRBD2
v_gene: TRBV7-2
abundance: NA

CDR3nt: TGTGCCAGTCGCTTAGGGGAAGCTTTCTTT
CDR3aa: CASRLGEAFF
j_gene: TRBJ1-1
d_gene: NA
v_gene: TRBV2
abundance: NA

CDR3nt: TGTGCCAGCAGTTTAGGGACAGGAGGTTATGGCTACACCTTC
CDR3aa: CASSLGTGGYGYTF
j_gene: TRBJ1-2
d_gene: TRBD1
v_gene: TRBV28
abundance: NA

CDR3nt: TGTGCCAGCAGTGATTCTGGCAGGGGGCTCGGGGAGCTGTTTTTT
CDR3aa: CASSDSGRGLGELFF
j_gene: TRBJ2-2
d_gene: TRBD1
v_gene: TRBV2
abundance: NA